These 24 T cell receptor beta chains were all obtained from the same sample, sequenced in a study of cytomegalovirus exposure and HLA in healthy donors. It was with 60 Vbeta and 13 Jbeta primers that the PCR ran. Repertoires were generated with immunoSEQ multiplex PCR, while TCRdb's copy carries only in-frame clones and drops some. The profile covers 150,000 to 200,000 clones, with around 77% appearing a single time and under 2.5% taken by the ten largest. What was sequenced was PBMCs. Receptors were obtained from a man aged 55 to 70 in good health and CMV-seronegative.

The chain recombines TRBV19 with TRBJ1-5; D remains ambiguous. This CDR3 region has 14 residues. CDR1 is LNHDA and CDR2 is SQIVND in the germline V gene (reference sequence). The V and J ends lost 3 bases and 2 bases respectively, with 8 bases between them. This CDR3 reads CASSMYLGNQPQHF. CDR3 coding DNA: TGTGCCAGTAGTATGTACTTGGGCAATCAGCCCCAGCATTTT.

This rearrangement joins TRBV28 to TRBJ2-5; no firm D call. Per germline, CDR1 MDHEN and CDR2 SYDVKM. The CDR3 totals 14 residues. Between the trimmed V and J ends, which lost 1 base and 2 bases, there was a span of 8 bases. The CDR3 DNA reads TGTGCCAGCAGTTTATCGCTCCTACAAGAGACCCAGTACTTC. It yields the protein CASSLSLLQETQYF.

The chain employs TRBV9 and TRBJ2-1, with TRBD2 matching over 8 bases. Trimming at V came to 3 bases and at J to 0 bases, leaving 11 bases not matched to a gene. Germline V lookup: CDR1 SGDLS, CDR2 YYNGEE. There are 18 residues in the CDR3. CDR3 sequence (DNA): TGTGCCAGCAGCGATCGGCTGCTAGCGGGTACCTCCTACAATGAGCAGTTCTTC. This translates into CASSDRLLAGTSYNEQFF.

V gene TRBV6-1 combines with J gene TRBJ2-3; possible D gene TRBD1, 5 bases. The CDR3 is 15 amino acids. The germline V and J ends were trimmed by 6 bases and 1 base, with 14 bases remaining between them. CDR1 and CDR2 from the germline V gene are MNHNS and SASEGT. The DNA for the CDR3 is TGTGCCAGCAGCAAGACAGATGCCCGCACAGATACGCAGTATTTT. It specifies CASSKTDARTDTQYF.

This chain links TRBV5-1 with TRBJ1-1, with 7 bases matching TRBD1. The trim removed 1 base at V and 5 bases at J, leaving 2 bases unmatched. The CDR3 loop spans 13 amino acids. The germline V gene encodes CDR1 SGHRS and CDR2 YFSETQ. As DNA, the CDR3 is TGCGCCAGCAGCTTGACAGGGGAGACTGAAGCTTTCTTT. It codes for CASSLTGETEAFF.

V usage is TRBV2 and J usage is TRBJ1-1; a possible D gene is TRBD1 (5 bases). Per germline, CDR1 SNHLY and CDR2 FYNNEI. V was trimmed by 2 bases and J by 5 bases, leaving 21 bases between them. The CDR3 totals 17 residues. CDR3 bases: TGTGCCAGCAGTGAACGGGGACTGGGGTTTGTCGAGACTGAAGCTTTCTTT. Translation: CASSERGLGFVETEAFF.

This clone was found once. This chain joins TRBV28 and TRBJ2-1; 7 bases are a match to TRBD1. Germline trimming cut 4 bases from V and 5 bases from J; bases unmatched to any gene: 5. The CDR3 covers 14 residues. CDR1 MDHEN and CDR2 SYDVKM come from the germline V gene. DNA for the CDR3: TGTGCCAGCAGTTCGGGACAGTTGGACAATGAGCAGTTCTTC. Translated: CASSSGQLDNEQFF.

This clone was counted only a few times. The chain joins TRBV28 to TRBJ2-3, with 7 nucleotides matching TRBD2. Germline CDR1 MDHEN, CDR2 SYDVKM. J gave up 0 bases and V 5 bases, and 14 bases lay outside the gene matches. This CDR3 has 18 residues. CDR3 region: CASSNIAGLFTSTDTQYF. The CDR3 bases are TGTGCCAGCAGTAATATAGCGGGCCTCTTCACTAGCACAGATACGCAGTATTTT.

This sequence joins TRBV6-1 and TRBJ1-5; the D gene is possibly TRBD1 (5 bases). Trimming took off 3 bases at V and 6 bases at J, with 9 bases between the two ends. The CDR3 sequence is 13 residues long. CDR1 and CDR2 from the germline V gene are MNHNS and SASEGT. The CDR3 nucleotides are TGTGCCAGCAGTGATCTCCAGGGTCAGCCCCAGCATTTT. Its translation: CASSDLQGQPQHF.

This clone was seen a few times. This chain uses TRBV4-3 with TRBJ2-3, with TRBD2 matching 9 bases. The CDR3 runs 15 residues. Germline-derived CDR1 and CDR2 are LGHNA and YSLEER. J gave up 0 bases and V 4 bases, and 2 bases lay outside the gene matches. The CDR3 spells CASSRLAESTDTQYF. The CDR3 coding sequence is TGCGCCAGCAGCCGACTAGCGGAGAGCACAGATACGCAGTATTTT.

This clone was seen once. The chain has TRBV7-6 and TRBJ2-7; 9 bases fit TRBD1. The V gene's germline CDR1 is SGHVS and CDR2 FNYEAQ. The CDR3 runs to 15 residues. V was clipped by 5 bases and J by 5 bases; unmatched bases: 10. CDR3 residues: CASSPLGQGIHEQYF. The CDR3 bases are TGTGCCAGCAGCCCACTAGGACAGGGGATCCACGAGCAGTACTTC.

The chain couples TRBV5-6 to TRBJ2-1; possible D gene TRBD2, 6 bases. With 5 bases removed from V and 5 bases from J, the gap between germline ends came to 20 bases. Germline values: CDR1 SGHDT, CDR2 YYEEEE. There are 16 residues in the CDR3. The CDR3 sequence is CASSTVGGGGDNEQFF. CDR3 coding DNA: TGTGCCAGCAGTACGGTGGGAGGAGGTGGGGACAATGAGCAGTTCTTC.

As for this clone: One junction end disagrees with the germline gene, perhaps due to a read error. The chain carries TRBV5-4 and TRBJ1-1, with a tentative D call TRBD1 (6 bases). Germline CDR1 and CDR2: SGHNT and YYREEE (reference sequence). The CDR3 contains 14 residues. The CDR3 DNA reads TGTGCCAGCAGCAAGACAGGCAGGAACCCTGAAGCTTTCTTT. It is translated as CASSKTGRNPEAFF.

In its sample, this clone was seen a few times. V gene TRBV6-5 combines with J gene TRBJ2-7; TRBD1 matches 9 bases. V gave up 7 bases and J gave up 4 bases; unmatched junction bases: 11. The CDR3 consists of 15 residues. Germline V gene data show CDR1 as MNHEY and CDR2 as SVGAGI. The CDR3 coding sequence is TGTGCCAGCACCCCGGGCGGACAGGGGAATTACGAGCAGTACTTC. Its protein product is CASTPGGQGNYEQYF.

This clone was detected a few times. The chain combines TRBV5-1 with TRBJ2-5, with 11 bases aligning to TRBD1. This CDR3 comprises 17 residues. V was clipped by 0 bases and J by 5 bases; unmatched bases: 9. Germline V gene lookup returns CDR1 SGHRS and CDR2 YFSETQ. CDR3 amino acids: CASSLAGQGARLETQYF. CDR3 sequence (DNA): TGCGCCAGCAGCTTGGCCGGACAGGGGGCGCGATTGGAGACCCAGTACTTC. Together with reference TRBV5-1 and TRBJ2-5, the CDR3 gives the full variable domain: KAGVTQTPRYLIKTRGQQVTLSCSPISGHRSVSWYQQTPGQGLQFLFEYFSETQRNKGNFPGRFSGRQFSNSRSEMNVSTLELGDSALYLCASSLAGQGARLETQYFGPGTRLLVL.

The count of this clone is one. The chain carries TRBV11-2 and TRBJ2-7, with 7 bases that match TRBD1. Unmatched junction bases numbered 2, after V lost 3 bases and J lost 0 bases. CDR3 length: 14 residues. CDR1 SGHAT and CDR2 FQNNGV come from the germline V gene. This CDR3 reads CASSLTGISYEQYF. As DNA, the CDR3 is TGTGCCAGCAGCTTGACAGGGATCTCCTACGAGCAGTACTTC. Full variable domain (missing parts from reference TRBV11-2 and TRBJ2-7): EAGVAQSPRYKIIEKRQSVAFWCNPISGHATLYWYQQILGQGPKLLIQFQNNGVVDDSQLPKDRFSAERLKGVDSTLKIQPAKLEDSAVYLCASSLTGISYEQYFGPGTRLTVT.

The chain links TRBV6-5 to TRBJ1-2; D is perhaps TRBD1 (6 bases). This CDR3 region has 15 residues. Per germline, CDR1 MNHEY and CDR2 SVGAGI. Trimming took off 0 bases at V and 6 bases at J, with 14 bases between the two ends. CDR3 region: CASSYSVGQDHGYTF. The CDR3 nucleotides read TGTGCCAGCAGTTACTCGGTGGGACAAGACCATGGCTACACCTTC.

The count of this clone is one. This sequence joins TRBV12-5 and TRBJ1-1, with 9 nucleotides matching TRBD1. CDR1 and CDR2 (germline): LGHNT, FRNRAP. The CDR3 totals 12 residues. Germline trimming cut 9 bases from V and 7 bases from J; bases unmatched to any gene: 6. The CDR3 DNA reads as TGTGCTAGCAAACAGGGGGCGGGTGAAGCTTTCTTT. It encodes CASKQGAGEAFF.

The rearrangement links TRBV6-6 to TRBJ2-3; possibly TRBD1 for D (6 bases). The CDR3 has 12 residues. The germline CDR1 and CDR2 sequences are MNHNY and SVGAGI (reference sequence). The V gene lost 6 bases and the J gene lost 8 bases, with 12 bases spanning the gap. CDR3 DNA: TGTGCCAGCAGGGACAGTCTTTGTACGCAGTATTTT. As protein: CASRDSLCTQYF.

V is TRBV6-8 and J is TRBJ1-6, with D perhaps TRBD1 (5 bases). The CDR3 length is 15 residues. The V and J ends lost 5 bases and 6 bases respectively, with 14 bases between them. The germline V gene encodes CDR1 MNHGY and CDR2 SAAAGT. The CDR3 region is CASSGGDGSNSPLHF. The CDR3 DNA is TGTGCCAGCAGTGGCGGGGACGGCTCTAATTCACCCCTCCACTTT.

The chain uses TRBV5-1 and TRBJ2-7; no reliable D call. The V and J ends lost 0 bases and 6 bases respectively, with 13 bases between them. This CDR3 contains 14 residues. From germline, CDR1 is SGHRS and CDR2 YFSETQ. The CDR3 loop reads CASSLEAGLREQYF. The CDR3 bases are TGCGCCAGCAGCTTGGAAGCAGGCCTCCGCGAGCAGTACTTC.

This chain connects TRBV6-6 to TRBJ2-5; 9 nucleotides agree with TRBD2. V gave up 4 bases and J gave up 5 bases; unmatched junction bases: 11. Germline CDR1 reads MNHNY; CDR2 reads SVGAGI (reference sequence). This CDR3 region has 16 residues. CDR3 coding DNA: TGTGCCAGCAGTTTGGGGCTAGCGGGGCCCGCGGAGACCCAGTACTTC. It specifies CASSLGLAGPAETQYF.

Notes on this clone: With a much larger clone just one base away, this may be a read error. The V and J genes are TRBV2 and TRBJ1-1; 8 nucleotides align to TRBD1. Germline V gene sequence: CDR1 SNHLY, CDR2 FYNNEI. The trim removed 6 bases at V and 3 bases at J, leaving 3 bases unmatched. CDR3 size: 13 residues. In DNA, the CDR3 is TGTGCCAGCAGCCGGGACAGGCACACTGAAGCTTTCTTT. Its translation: CASSRDRHTEAFF.

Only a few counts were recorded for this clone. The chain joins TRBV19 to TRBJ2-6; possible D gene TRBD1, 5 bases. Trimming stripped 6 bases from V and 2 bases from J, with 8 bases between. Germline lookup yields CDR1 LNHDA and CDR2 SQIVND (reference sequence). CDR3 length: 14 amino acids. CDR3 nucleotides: TGTGCCAGTAGAACAGGTGCTGGGGCCAACGTCCTGACTTTC. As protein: CASRTGAGANVLTF.